Listed below are T cell receptor beta chains from one sample, sequenced in a study of early T cells in non-severe SARS-CoV-2 infection. TCRdb recomputed calls from the 5' RACE reads with MiXCR, one row per CDR3 protein. This table has 65,000 to 95,000 distinct CDR3 sequences, about a sixth appearing once. Material: whole blood. These receptors all stem from an adult who was a healthcare worker with PCR-confirmed SARS-CoV-2 infection or an uninfected control (not recorded which). Each CDR3 is given with its conserved first and last residue. D genes are given only for firm matches. Only part of the rows carry a size: once, few, many, or a class if the clone is expanded.

V	length	D	size	J	DNA	CDR3
TRBV29-1	14	TRBD1	few	TRBJ2-2	TGCAGCGTTGAATCGGACAGGGACACCGGGGAGCTGTTTTTT	CSVESDRDTGELFF
TRBV6-6	16	TRBD1	.	TRBJ1-5	TGTGCCAGCAGTTACCCTCGGCAGGGGGCTTTACAGCCCCAGCATTTT	CASSYPRQGALQPQHF
TRBV20-1	13	.	few	TRBJ2-1	TGCAGTGCCAATCAACTCCAGGGCCATGAGCAGTTCTTC	CSANQLQGHEQFF
TRBV6-9	14	.	.	TRBJ2-2	TGTGCCAGCAGTCCAAGTATACCCGCCGGGGAGCTGTTTTTT	CASSPSIPAGELFF
TRBV4-1	20	TRBD2	.	TRBJ2-5	TGCGCCAGCAGCCAAGGGGTTGGTCTAGCGGGAGGGCCGGATCAAGAGACCCAGTACTTC	CASSQGVGLAGGPDQETQYF
TRBV18	20	TRBD1	.	TRBJ2-1	TGTGCCAGCTCACCTCGCTACAGGGGCGAGAGTCAAAGCTCCTACAATGAGCAGTTCTTC	CASSPRYRGESQSSYNEQFF
TRBV11-2	17	TRBD2	few	TRBJ2-7	TGTGCCAGCAGCCATCTTAGGGGGGGGACTAGCTCTTACGAGCAGTACTTC	CASSHLRGGTSSYEQYF
TRBV6-1	13	.	few	TRBJ1-5	TGTGCCAGCAGTGCAGGGGTGAGTCAGCCCCAGCATTTT	CASSAGVSQPQHF
TRBV3-1	15	.	many	TRBJ1-5	TGTGCCAGCAGCCAAGCTCCAGGGGGCAATCAGCCCCAGCATTTT	CASSQAPGGNQPQHF
TRBV20-1	16	TRBD1	.	TRBJ2-3	TGCAGTGCTAGACCGAACCGGGACAGGGTACGGGGTACGCAGTATTTT	CSARPNRDRVRGTQYF
TRBV28	13	.	few	TRBJ2-7	TGTGCCAGCACCGGCCCGGGTGCCCACGAGCAGTACTTC	CASTGPGAHEQYF
TRBV12-3/TRBV12-4	12	.	many	TRBJ1-6	TGTGCCAGCCGACAGGCTAATTCACCCCTCCACTTT	CASRQANSPLHF
TRBV30	11	.	.	TRBJ2-7	TGTGCCTGGGGTTCAGGCTACGAGCAGTACTTC	CAWGSGYEQYF
TRBV29-1	15	.	.	TRBJ2-1	TGCAGCGTTAAAGGGACGGTTAGCTCCTACAATGAGCAGTTCTTC	CSVKGTVSSYNEQFF
TRBV5-1	15	TRBD1	few	TRBJ1-2	TGCGCCAGCAGCTCAATAATCACAGGGGCGGGCGGCTACACCTTC	CASSSIITGAGGYTF
TRBV12-3/TRBV12-4	14	.	few	TRBJ2-5	TGTGCCAGCAGGCCGGGACGGCAACAAGAGACCCAGTACTTC	CASRPGRQQETQYF
TRBV2	15	TRBD2	.	TRBJ2-1	TGTGCCAGCAGTGGGGGACTAGCGGGTCGGAATGAGCAGTTCTTC	CASSGGLAGRNEQFF
TRBV7-9	14	.	.	TRBJ1-1	TGTGCCAGCGTAAATCTTCTGGGGAACACTGAAGCTTTCTTT	CASVNLLGNTEAFF
TRBV12-3/TRBV12-4	17	TRBD1	once	TRBJ2-4	TGTACCAGCAGTCCAAGACAGGGCTGGACTGCCAAAAACATTCAGTACTTC	CTSSPRQGWTAKNIQYF
TRBV11-3	14	.	.	TRBJ1-1	TGTGCCAGCAGCTTAGCCCAGATAAACACTGAAGCTTTCTTT	CASSLAQINTEAFF
TRBV9	16	TRBD2	.	TRBJ2-1	TGTGCCAGCAGCGTGACTAGCGGGGTGGGCTACAATGAGCAGTTCTTC	CASSVTSGVGYNEQFF
TRBV12-3/TRBV12-4	16	TRBD1	few	TRBJ2-7	TGTGCCAGCAGTCCGAGGATGACAGGGGATAGACACGAGCAGTACTTC	CASSPRMTGDRHEQYF
TRBV7-9	13	.	.	TRBJ1-6	TGTGTCAGCAGCCGACAATTGGATTCACCCCTCCACTTT	CVSSRQLDSPLHF
TRBV11-2	15	.	.	TRBJ2-7	TGTGCCAGCAGCTTAAGAGTGGGACTCATTTGGGAGCAGTACTTC	CASSLRVGLIWEQYF
TRBV7-3	16	TRBD2	few	TRBJ2-2	TGTGCCAGCAGCCCTAGAGCGGGACTGAGCACCGGGGAGCTGTTTTTT	CASSPRAGLSTGELFF
TRBV18	14	.	many	TRBJ1-2	TGTGCCAGCTCCCGGGGGGGGGCGAACTATGGCTACACCTTC	CASSRGGANYGYTF
TRBV12-3/TRBV12-4	13	.	.	TRBJ1-1	TGTGCCAGCAGTTTATCGGGGGCCAGTGAAGCTTTCTTT	CASSLSGASEAFF
TRBV9	15	TRBD1	many	TRBJ2-7	TGTGCCAGCAGCGTGGAGGCGGGACAGGGAGTCGAGCAGTACTTC	CASSVEAGQGVEQYF
TRBV29-1	17	TRBD1	few	TRBJ1-2	TGCAGCGTTGACCTACGGGGACAGGTTGGGCGGAACTATGGCTACACCTTC	CSVDLRGQVGRNYGYTF
TRBV30	12	.	many	TRBJ1-5	TGTGCCTGGAGTCAGGGCGGTCAGCCCCAGCATTTT	CAWSQGGQPQHF
TRBV6-5	14	.	.	TRBJ2-3	TGTGCCAGCAGTAGAAAGAGGCTAGGAGATACGCAGTATTTT	CASSRKRLGDTQYF
TRBV6-6	17	.	many	TRBJ2-2	TGTGCCAGCAGTTCCCCGACAGGCAAAGTGGGAACCGGGGAGCTGTTTTTT	CASSSPTGKVGTGELFF
TRBV29-1	13	TRBD1	.	TRBJ2-7	TGCAGCGTGGGTGGGACAGGGTCCTACGAGCAGTACTTC	CSVGGTGSYEQYF
TRBV5-1	14	.	many	TRBJ2-7	TGCGCCAGCAGCTTACACCAATGGGCCGCCGAGCAGTACTTC	CASSLHQWAAEQYF
TRBV7-6	13	TRBD1	.	TRBJ2-7	TGTGCCAGCAGCTCGCCAGGGGGCTACGAGCAGTACTTC	CASSSPGGYEQYF
TRBV3-1	13	.	.	TRBJ1-1	TGTGCCAGCAGCCTCCGGGGTAGAACTGAAGCTTTCTTT	CASSLRGRTEAFF
TRBV10-3	17	TRBD2	few	TRBJ2-5	TGTGCCATCAGTGAGTCGATTCGGCTAGCGGGGGCGGGGACCCAGTACTTC	CAISESIRLAGAGTQYF
TRBV12-3/TRBV12-4	16	.	.	TRBJ2-7	TGTGCCAGCAGTGGGCTAGGAGGGACCCTAATCTACGAGCAGTACTTC	CASSGLGGTLIYEQYF
TRBV9	14	TRBD2	few	TRBJ2-7	TGTGCCAGCAGCGTACAGGCGGGGGACTACGAGCAGTACTTC	CASSVQAGDYEQYF
TRBV5-1	16	TRBD1	.	TRBJ2-1	TGCGCCAGCAGCTACAGACAGGGGCTAACCTACAATGAGCAGTTCTTC	CASSYRQGLTYNEQFF
TRBV10-3	13	.	.	TRBJ2-3	TGTGCCATCAGTGAGGGGCGGAAAGATACGCAGTATTTT	CAISEGRKDTQYF
TRBV3-1	19	TRBD1	few	TRBJ1-5	TGTGCCAGCAGACCAGGGGGGACAGGGGCTCTATATAGCAATCAGCCCCAGCATTTT	CASRPGGTGALYSNQPQHF
TRBV6-6	15	.	.	TRBJ2-7	TGTGCCAGCAACCATAACAGGGAGGGAGTCTACGAGCAGTACTTC	CASNHNREGVYEQYF
TRBV10-1	13	TRBD1	few	TRBJ2-7	TGCGCCAGCAGTGCGTTGGGACAGGGGGAGCAGTACTTC	CASSALGQGEQYF
TRBV20-1	13	.	few	TRBJ1-1	TGCAGTGCTAGACGTGGGACAATGGCTGAAGCTTTCTTT	CSARRGTMAEAFF
TRBV18	15	.	.	TRBJ2-5	TGTGCCAGCTCACCACCGTCCCGGGGTGCAGAGACCCAGTACTTC	CASSPPSRGAETQYF
TRBV20-1	14	.	many	TRBJ2-3	TGCAGTGCTAGAGATCCGGATGGGACAGATACGCAGTATTTT	CSARDPDGTDTQYF
TRBV30	12	.	few	TRBJ2-2	TGTGCCTGGAGTGTAGGGGGTCGGGAGCTGTTTTTT	CAWSVGGRELFF
TRBV7-6	13	.	few	TRBJ2-5	TGTGCCAGCATCCCGGGGCTACGAGAGACCCAGTACTTC	CASIPGLRETQYF
TRBV19	13	.	.	TRBJ2-1	TGTGCCAGTAGCTGGCCTAGTTTTAGTGAGCAGTTCTTC	CASSWPSFSEQFF
TRBV11-2	15	TRBD2	few	TRBJ2-5	TGTGCCAGCAGCATAGGCGGGAGCAACCAAGAGACCCAGTACTTC	CASSIGGSNQETQYF
TRBV7-3	13	TRBD1	.	TRBJ2-3	TGTGCCAGCAGCCTGCTACAGGGGGTATCGCAGTATTTT	CASSLLQGVSQYF
TRBV20-1	12	.	few	TRBJ1-5	TGCAGTGCTAGTCACCCTAGCCAGCCCCAGCATTTT	CSASHPSQPQHF
TRBV11-1	12	TRBD1	.	TRBJ2-7	TGTGCCAGCAGCCCACAGGGGGTGATTCGGTACTTC	CASSPQGVIRYF